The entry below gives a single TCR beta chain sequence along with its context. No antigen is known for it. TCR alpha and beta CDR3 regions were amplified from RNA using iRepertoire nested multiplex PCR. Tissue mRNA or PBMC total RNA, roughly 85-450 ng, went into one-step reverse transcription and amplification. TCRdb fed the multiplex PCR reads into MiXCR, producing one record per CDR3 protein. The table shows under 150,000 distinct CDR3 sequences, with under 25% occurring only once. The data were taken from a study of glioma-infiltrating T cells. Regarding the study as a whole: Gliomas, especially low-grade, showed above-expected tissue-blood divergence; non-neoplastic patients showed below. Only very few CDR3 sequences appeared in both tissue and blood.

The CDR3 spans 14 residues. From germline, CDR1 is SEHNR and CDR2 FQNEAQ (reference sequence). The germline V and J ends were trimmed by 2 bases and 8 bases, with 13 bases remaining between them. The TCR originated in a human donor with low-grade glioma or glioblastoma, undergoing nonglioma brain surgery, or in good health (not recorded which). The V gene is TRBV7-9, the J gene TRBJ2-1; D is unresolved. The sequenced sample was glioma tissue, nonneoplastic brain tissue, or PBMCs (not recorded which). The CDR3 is CASSLRPDGDEQFF. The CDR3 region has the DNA TGTGCCAGCAGCTTAAGGCCAGACGGCGATGAGCAGTTCTTC.